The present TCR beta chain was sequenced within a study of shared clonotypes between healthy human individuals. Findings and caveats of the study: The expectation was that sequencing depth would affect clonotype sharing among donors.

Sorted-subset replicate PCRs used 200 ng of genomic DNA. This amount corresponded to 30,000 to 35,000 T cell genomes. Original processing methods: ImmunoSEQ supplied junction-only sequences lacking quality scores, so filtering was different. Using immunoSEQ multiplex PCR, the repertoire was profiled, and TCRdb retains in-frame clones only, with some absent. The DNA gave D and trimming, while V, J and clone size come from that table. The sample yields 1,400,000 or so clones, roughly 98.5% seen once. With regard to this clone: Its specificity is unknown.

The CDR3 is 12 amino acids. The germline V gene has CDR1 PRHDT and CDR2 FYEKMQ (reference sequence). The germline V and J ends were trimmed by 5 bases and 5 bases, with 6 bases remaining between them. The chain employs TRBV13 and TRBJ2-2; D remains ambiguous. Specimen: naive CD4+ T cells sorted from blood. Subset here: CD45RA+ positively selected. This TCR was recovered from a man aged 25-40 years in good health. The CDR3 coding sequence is TGTGCCAGCAGCCTACTAACCGGGGAGCTGTTTTTT. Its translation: CASSLLTGELFF.